This T cell receptor beta chain comes out of a study of T cell responses to AZD1222 COVID-19 vaccine. Whole-study context: Second-dose intervals near 4 or 12 weeks were combined. Study conclusions and caveats: The donor group comprised mostly white British people and more females; the analysis possibly underestimated clonal diversity. Nearly half of spike-specific TCRs reportedly target variant regions that are unmutated in the B.1.351 and B.1.1.7 variants. Recipients of two AZD1222 doses showed rising Spike-specific TCR breadth and depth.

On this clone itself: The antigen is undetermined.

The CDR3 loop spans 15 amino acids. The trim removed 1 base at V and 5 bases at J, leaving 6 bases unmatched. From germline, CDR1 is SGHVS and CDR2 FNYEAQ. Profiling relied on immunoSEQ multiplex PCR, and the TCRdb table lists in-frame clones only, not all of them. This sample has under 80,000 clones, with less than 90% found just once. V and J are TRBV7-6 and TRBJ2-7, with TRBD2 matching over 9 bases. The sequencing used peripheral blood, collected on day 0 of AZD1222 vaccination. The origin of this receptor is an adult in good health. CDR3 nucleotide sequence: TGTGCCAGCAGCTTAGAAGGCGGGAGGGTGAACGAGCAGTACTTC. Translated, it gives CASSLEGGRVNEQYF.